The TCR beta chain described here comes from a study of breast tumors, draining lymph nodes, adjacent tissues. Comments on this clonotype: The antigen is unknown.

Samples came from axillary lymph nodes draining the breast cancer. Findings and limits, study-wide: Compared with lymph nodes, tumors were less diverse; compared with nontumor tissue, more. Luminal-like breast cancer showed significantly higher tumor–nontumor repertoire similarity than basal-like. Data fit most tumor T cells coming from lymph node, expanding in tumor.

TCRdb re-called the multiplex PCR reads through MiXCR, storing one row per CDR3 protein. The sample has fewer than 300,000 distinct CDR3 sequences; about a third are singletons. Germline lookup yields CDR1 SGHTA and CDR2 FQGNSA. The CDR3 has 11 residues. Trimming shortened V by 10 bases and J by 7 bases, and 10 bases separated the two germline ends. The chain combines TRBV7-2 with TRBJ2-2, with D perhaps being TRBD1 or TRBD2 (5 bases each). The sequence came from a female donor with breast cancer. Some clones in this sample may be carry-over from other donors' samples. Sequenced: axillary lymph node tissue. CDR3 in DNA: TGTGCCACCGTGAGGGGCGGGGAGCTGTTTTTT. Translation gives CATVRGGELFF.